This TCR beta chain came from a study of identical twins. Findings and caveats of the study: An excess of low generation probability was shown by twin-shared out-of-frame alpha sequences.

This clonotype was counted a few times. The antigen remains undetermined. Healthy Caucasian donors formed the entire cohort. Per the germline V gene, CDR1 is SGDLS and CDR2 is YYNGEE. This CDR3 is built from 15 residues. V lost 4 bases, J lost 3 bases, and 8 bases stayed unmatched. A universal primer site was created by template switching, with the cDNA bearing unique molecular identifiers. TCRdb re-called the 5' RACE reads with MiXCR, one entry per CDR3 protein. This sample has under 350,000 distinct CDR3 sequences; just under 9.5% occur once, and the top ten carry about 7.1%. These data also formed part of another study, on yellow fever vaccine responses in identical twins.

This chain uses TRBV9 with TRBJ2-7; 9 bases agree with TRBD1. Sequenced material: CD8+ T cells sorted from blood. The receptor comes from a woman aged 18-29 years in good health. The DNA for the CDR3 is TGTGCCAGCAGCCCTGATCGGACAGGGGTCTACGAGCAGTACTTC. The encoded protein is CASSPDRTGVYEQYF. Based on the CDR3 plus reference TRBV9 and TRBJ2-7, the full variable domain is DSGVTQTPKHLITATGQRVTLRCSPRSGDLSVYWYQQSLDQGLQFLIQYYNGEERAKGNILERFSAQQFPDLHSELNLSSLELGDSALYFCASSPDRTGVYEQYFGPGTRLTVT.